The 22 T cell receptor beta chains listed next were all sequenced from one sample in a study of T cells in Graves' hyperthyroidism and ophthalmopathy. TCR beta CDR3 regions were amplified from RNA. A set of HTBI primers served as the primers for a first-round RT-PCR of the TCR CDR3. A single record per CDR3 protein comes from TCRdb applying MiXCR to the multiplex PCR reads. Among about 640,000 distinct CDR3 sequences listed, under 25% were seen once. The sequenced material came from blood. These receptor sequences come from a man younger than 45 with Graves' ophthalmopathy.

This clonotype came up many times. V usage is TRBV11-2 and J usage is TRBJ2-3, with 8 nucleotides matching TRBD2. The CDR3 covers 15 residues. Germline-derived CDR1 and CDR2 are SGHAT and FQNNGV. V lost 3 bases and J lost 8; bases outside the gene matches: 10. CDR3 sequence (DNA): TGTGCCAGCAGCTTCACAGGACTAGCAAATCCTACGCAGTATTTT. Translating gives CASSFTGLANPTQYF.

The table lists this clonotype with a few counts. The J gene is TRBJ2-7, the V gene TRBV16; 7 bases match TRBD1. The germline CDR1 and CDR2 sequences are KGHSY and FQNENV. Germline trimming cut 4 bases from V and 4 bases from J; bases unmatched to any gene: 10. This CDR3 is 15 amino acids long. CDR3 protein: CASSRNGDSRYEQYF. For the CDR3, the DNA is TGTGCCAGCAGCCGAAACGGGGACAGTCGGTACGAGCAGTACTTC.

The chain joins TRBV12-3 or TRBV12-4 to TRBJ2-7; 9 nucleotides align to TRBD2. V shed 6 bases and J 5 bases; nucleotides not matched to a gene: 8. The CDR3 contains 14 residues. CDR3 nucleotides: TGTGCCAGCAGCCTCGGTATAGCGGGAGACGAGCAGTACTTC. It is translated as CASSLGIAGDEQYF.

This sequence joins TRBV20-1 and TRBJ2-3; 10 bases map to TRBD2. Germline CDR1 is DFQATT and CDR2 is SNEGSKA (reference sequence). There are 14 residues in the CDR3. V dropped 0 bases and J dropped 5; count of bases not matched to a gene: 2. The CDR3 DNA reads as TGCAGTGCTAGAGATTCTAGCGGGAGAGATACGCAGTATTTT. Translation gives CSARDSSGRDTQYF.

The sample holds a few counts of this clonotype. The rearrangement links TRBV2 to TRBJ1-1; D perhaps matches TRBD1 (6 bases). The CDR3 runs 12 residues. Germline V gene data show CDR1 as SNHLY and CDR2 as FYNNEI. CDR3 in amino acids: CATDSAVSEAFF. CDR3 coding DNA: TGTGCAACGGACAGTGCCGTTTCTGAAGCTTTCTTT.

In its sample, this clonotype was seen a few times. This rearrangement joins TRBV6-1 to TRBJ1-4; TRBD1 agrees at 7 bases. Germline-derived CDR1 and CDR2 are MNHNS and SASEGT. CDR3 length: 13 residues. Trimming cost V 6 bases and J 8 bases; bases outside gene matches: 6. CDR3 in DNA: TGTGCCAGCAGCGACAGGGCGGTGGAAAAACTGTTTTTT. Translated: CASSDRAVEKLFF.

This chain connects TRBV6-2 or TRBV6-3 to TRBJ2-1; 7 bases fit TRBD2. This CDR3 is 16 amino acids long. Unmatched junction bases numbered 5, after V lost 0 bases and J lost 3 bases. Per germline, CDR1 MNHEY and CDR2 SVGEGT. The CDR3 spells CASSYSSGQGYNEQFF. The CDR3, as DNA: TGTGCCAGCAGTTACTCTAGCGGGCAGGGCTACAATGAGCAGTTCTTC.

This clonotype was counted many times. The chain couples TRBV11-2 to TRBJ1-1; unclear D gene. The germline CDR1 and CDR2 sequences are SGHAT and FQNNGV. Deletions cut 1 base from V and 7 bases from J, with 10 bases between. This CDR3 region has 13 residues. The CDR3 coding sequence is TGTGCCAGCAGCTTAGTAGAAGCAGTTGAAGCTTTCTTT. It codes for CASSLVEAVEAFF. Based on the CDR3 plus reference TRBV11-2 and TRBJ1-1, the full variable domain is EAGVAQSPRYKIIEKRQSVAFWCNPISGHATLYWYQQILGQGPKLLIQFQNNGVVDDSQLPKDRFSAERLKGVDSTLKIQPAKLEDSAVYLCASSLVEAVEAFFGQGTRLTVV.

The chain carries TRBV7-9 and TRBJ2-1; maybe TRBD2 (7 bases). V was trimmed by 5 bases and J by 0 bases, leaving 14 bases between them. The germline CDR1 and CDR2 sequences are SEHNR and FQNEAQ (reference sequence). The CDR3 length is 16 residues. The CDR3 reads CASSPGGRTSYNEQFF. The CDR3 DNA follows: TGTGCCAGCAGCCCCGGGGGGCGAACCTCCTACAATGAGCAGTTCTTC.

The chain joins TRBV2 to TRBJ1-6; D perhaps matches TRBD1 (5 bases). Germline V gene lookup returns CDR1 SNHLY and CDR2 FYNNEI. V was shortened by 6 bases and J by 6 bases, with 15 bases between the two germline ends. The CDR3 spans 15 residues. CDR3 coding DNA: TGTGCCAGCAGCTCCCTAGGGGCTGGTAATTCACCCCTCCACTTT. Its protein product is CASSSLGAGNSPLHF.

In this sample, this clonotype turned up many times. The chain recombines TRBV11-3 with TRBJ2-2; no definite D call. The germline V gene encodes CDR1 SGHNT and CDR2 YENEEA. Between the trimmed V and J ends, which lost 3 bases and 5 bases, there was a span of 7 bases. This CDR3 contains 13 residues. The CDR3 is CASSFDTTGELFF. The CDR3 DNA reads as TGTGCCAGCAGCTTCGATACTACCGGGGAGCTGTTTTTT.

In this sample, this clonotype turned up many times. The rearrangement uses TRBV7-9 and TRBJ2-3; the D gene is possibly TRBD2 (6 bases). This CDR3 region has 15 residues. The V end lost 5 bases, the J end lost 0 bases, and 12 bases lay between the germline ends. Germline CDR1 and CDR2: SEHNR and FQNEAQ (reference sequence). The CDR3 region has the DNA TGTGCCAGCAGCCCGGGGCTAGCGAGCACAGATACGCAGTATTTT. Translating it yields CASSPGLASTDTQYF.

This clonotype has a handful of counts. The rearrangement joins TRBV7-6 to TRBJ2-5; D is unresolved. Trimming shortened V by 1 base and J by 2 bases, and 8 bases separated the two germline ends. CDR1 and CDR2 (germline): SGHVS, FNYEAQ. This CDR3 contains 14 residues. CDR3 amino acids: CASSLEARQETQYF. The CDR3 DNA sequence: TGTGCCAGCAGCTTAGAAGCCAGGCAAGAGACCCAGTACTTC. Full variable domain (remainder filled in from reference TRBV7-6 and TRBJ2-5): GAGVSQSPRYKVTKRGQDVALRCDPISGHVSLYWYRQALGQGPEFLTYFNYEAQQDKSGLPNDRFSAERPEGSISTLTIQRTEQRDSAMYRCASSLEARQETQYFGPGTRLLVL.

Of note for this clonotype: The junction departs from the called germline gene at one end, perhaps through a read error. The rearrangement links TRBV6-2 or TRBV6-3 to TRBJ2-2; D is perhaps TRBD1 or TRBD2 (6 bases each). CDR3 length: 13 residues. CDR1 and CDR2 from the germline V gene are MNHEY and SVGEGT. The CDR3 coding sequence is TGTGCCAGCAGTTATACAGGGCGCGGGGAGCTGCTTTTT. It encodes CASSYTGRGELLF.

This clonotype was seen a single time. The genes are TRBV10-1 and TRBJ1-1, with D perhaps matching TRBD1 (5 bases). Germline V gives CDR1 WNHNN, CDR2 SYGVQD (reference sequence). This CDR3 has 14 amino acids. V was clipped by 2 bases and J by 7 bases, with 14 bases between them. The CDR3 DNA follows: TGCGCCAGCAGTGAGGCCAGGGCGGGAGGTGAAGCTTTCTTT. It translates to CASSEARAGGEAFF.

This clonotype turned up a few times. This chain joins TRBV6-2 or TRBV6-3 and TRBJ1-3; 7 bases are shared with TRBD1. V trimming: 7 bases; J trimming: 0 bases; junction bases outside the gene matches: 3. CDR1 is MNHEY, CDR2 SVGEGT, per germline. The CDR3 runs 14 residues. CDR3 DNA sequence: TGTGCCAGCACGGGACAGAGCTCTGGAAACACCATATATTTT. This codes for CASTGQSSGNTIYF.

In this sample, this clonotype turned up a few times. One end of the junction does not line up with germline, which may come from a read error. The rearrangement links TRBV7-7 to TRBJ2-3; TRBD1 might be the D (5 bases). Per germline, CDR1 SSHAT and CDR2 FNYEAQ (reference sequence). The CDR3 is made up of 15 amino acids. This CDR3 is CASSLRGFSTDTQYF. The CDR3 nucleotides read TGTGCTAGCAGCTTAAGGGGTTTTAGCACAGATACGCAGTATTTT. The full variable domain, completed using reference TRBV7-7 and TRBJ2-3, is GAGVSQSPRYKVTKRGQDVTLRCDPISSHATLYWYQQALGQGPEFLTYFNYEAQPDKSGLPSDRFSAERPEGSISTLTIQRTEQRDSAMYRCASSLRGFSTDTQYFGPGTRLTVL.

This clonotype was observed a handful of times. This chain links TRBV5-4 with TRBJ1-2; the D is unclear. This CDR3 spans 14 amino acids. Trimming stripped 0 bases from V and 8 bases from J, with 14 bases between. Germline V gene lookup returns CDR1 SGHNT and CDR2 YYREEE (reference sequence). CDR3: CASSLESPADGYTF. CDR3 coding DNA: TGTGCCAGCAGCTTGGAGTCACCTGCCGACGGCTACACCTTC. Using reference TRBV5-4 and TRBJ1-2 for the parts outside the CDR3, the full variable domain is ETGVTQSPTHLIKTRGQQVTLRCSSQSGHNTVSWYQQALGQGPQFIFQYYREEENGRGNFPPRFSGLQFPNYSSELNVNALELDDSALYLCASSLESPADGYTFGSGTRLTVV.

J is TRBJ2-1 and V is TRBV19; a possible D gene is TRBD2 (5 bases). Germline CDR1 LNHDA, CDR2 SQIVND (reference sequence). Trimming cost V 0 bases and J 3 bases, with 12 bases left between them. The CDR3 loop spans 16 amino acids. In DNA, the CDR3 is TGTGCCAGTAGTATAGAACCTGCCGCGGGCTACAATGAGCAGTTCTTC. Translation: CASSIEPAAGYNEQFF. Full variable domain (missing parts from reference TRBV19 and TRBJ2-1): DGGITQSPKYLFRKEGQNVTLSCEQNLNHDAMYWYRQDPGQGLRLIYYSQIVNDFQKGDIAEGYSVSREKKESFPLTVTSAQKNPTAFYLCASSIEPAAGYNEQFFGPGTRLTVL.

In this sample, this clonotype turned up a few times. The V and J genes are TRBV27 and TRBJ2-7; 11 bases map to TRBD2. Germline trimming cut 9 bases from V and 4 bases from J; bases unmatched to any gene: 8. The CDR3 contains 14 residues. CDR1 MNHEY and CDR2 SMNVEV come from the germline V gene (reference sequence). The CDR3 bases are TGTGCCAGTTTACGGACTAGCGGGTCGTACGAGCAGTACTTC. Residues: CASLRTSGSYEQYF.

This clonotype was found many times. This rearrangement joins TRBV11-2 to TRBJ2-2; TRBD2 matches at 8 bases. The CDR3 loop spans 14 amino acids. Germline V gene sequence: CDR1 SGHAT, CDR2 FQNNGV. Losses at the gene ends were 8 bases for V and 4 bases for J; bases not matched to a gene: 6. CDR3 DNA: TGTGCCAGCTCGACCGGGAGGGGCACCGGGGAGCTGTTTTTT. Translation gives CASSTGRGTGELFF.

The rearrangement uses TRBV12-3 or TRBV12-4 and TRBJ1-2; D uncertain. The CDR3 is 12 amino acids. V lost 3 bases, J lost 2 bases, and 4 bases lay in between. The CDR3 region is CASSLMNYGYTF. The CDR3 bases are TGTGCCAGCAGTTTGATGAACTATGGCTACACCTTC.